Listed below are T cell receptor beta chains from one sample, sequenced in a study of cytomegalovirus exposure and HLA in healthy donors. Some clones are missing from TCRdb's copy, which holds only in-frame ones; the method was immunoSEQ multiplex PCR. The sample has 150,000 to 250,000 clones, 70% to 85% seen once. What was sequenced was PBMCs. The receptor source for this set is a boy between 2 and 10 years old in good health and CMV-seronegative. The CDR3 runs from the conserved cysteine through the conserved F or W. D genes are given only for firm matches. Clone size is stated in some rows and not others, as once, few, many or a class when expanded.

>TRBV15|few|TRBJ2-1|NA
CATSRAGGFVNEQFF
TGTGCCACCAGCAGAGCTGGGGGCTTCGTCAATGAGCAGTTCTTC
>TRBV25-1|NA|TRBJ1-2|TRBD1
CASSEYSTGGHGYTF
TGTGCCAGCAGTGAATATTCGACAGGGGGACATGGCTACACCTTC
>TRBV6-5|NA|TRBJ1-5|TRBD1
CASSLGQGHQPQHF
TGTGCCAGCAGCCTGGGACAGGGGCATCAGCCCCAGCATTTT
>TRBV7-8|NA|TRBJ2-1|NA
CASSPGWSPNEQFF
TGTGCCAGCAGCCCCGGTTGGTCTCCCAATGAGCAGTTCTTC
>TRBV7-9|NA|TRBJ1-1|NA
CASGPDRMNTEAFF
TGTGCCAGCGGCCCAGACAGGATGAACACTGAAGCTTTCTTT
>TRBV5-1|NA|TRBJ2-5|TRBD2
CASNIRASGQETQYF
TGCGCCAGCAACATAAGGGCTAGCGGACAAGAGACCCAGTACTTC
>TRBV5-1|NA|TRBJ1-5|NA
CASSLGGVSNQPQHF
TGCGCCAGCAGCTTGGGGGGCGTCAGCAATCAGCCCCAGCATTTT
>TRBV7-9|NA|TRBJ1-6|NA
CANSLAGRKESPLHF
TGTGCCAACAGCTTAGCGGGCAGGAAGGAATCACCCCTCCACTTT
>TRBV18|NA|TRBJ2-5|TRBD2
CASSWGGQETQYF
TGTGCCAGCTCCTGGGGGGGCCAAGAGACCCAGTACTTC
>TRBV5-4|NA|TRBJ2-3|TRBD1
CASRLGQGADTQYF
TGTGCCAGCAGACTGGGACAGGGGGCAGATACGCAGTATTTT
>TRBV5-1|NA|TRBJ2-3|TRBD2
CASSLAPGGDTQYF
TGCGCCAGCAGCTTGGCTCCCGGGGGGGATACGCAGTATTTT
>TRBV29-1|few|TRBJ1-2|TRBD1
CSVGGYVRDSTYGYTF
TGCAGCGTTGGGGGATACGTCCGGGACAGCACCTATGGCTACACCTTC
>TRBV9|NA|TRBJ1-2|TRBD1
CASSPSDRADYGYTF
TGTGCCAGCAGCCCCTCTGACAGGGCGGACTATGGCTACACCTTC
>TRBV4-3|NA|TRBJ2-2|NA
CASSQELGRHTGELFF
TGCGCCAGCAGCCAAGAGCTTGGCCGTCATACCGGGGAGCTGTTTTTT
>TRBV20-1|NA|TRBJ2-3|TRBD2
CGGVDTDTQYF
TGCGGGGGGGTGGACACAGATACGCAGTATTTT
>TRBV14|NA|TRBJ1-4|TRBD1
CASSPYTGDGEKLFF
TGTGCCAGCAGCCCCTATACAGGGGATGGTGAAAAACTGTTTTTT
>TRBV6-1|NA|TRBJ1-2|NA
CASSEVRGAYGYTF
TGTGCCAGCAGTGAAGTGCGGGGGGCCTATGGCTACACCTTC
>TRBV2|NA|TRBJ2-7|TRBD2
CASEAGGPSHEQYF
TGTGCCAGCGAAGCGGGGGGGCCATCTCACGAGCAGTACTTC
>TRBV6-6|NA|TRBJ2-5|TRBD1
CASREGGLETQYF
TGTGCCAGCAGAGAAGGGGGCCTGGAGACCCAGTACTTC
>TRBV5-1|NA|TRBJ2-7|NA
CASSARAGTSYEQYF
TGCGCCAGCAGCGCCCGGGCGGGGACCTCCTACGAGCAGTACTTC
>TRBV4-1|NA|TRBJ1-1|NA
CASSHPLVNTEAFF
TGCGCCAGCAGCCACCCTTTAGTGAACACTGAAGCTTTCTTT
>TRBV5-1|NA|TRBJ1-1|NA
CASSAIGPLTGSTEAFF
TGCGCCAGCAGCGCCATCGGACCTCTTACAGGTTCGACTGAAGCTTTCTTT
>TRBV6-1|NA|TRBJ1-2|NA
CASSRGRGYTF
TGTGCCAGCAGCCGCGGTCGGGGCTACACCTTC
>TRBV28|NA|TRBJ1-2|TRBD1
CASSPGTVTYGYTF
TGTGCCAGCAGTCCCGGGACAGTGACTTATGGCTACACCTTC
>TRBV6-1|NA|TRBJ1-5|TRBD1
CASSEAGTGYQPQHF
TGTGCCAGCAGTGAAGCCGGGACAGGGTATCAGCCCCAGCATTTT
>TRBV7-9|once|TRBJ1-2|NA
CASSLDRLSYTF
TGTGCCAGCAGCCTGGACAGATTATCCTACACCTTC